This passage covers 30 T cell receptor beta chains from one sample sequenced in a study of monozygotic twins with inflammatory bowel disease. With the 5' RACE reads reprocessed, TCRdb shows one record per CDR3 protein and no DNA. The sample holds 330,000 or so distinct CDR3 sequences. The sample was blood. These receptors came from a human donor with ulcerative colitis or Crohn's disease, or a healthy co-twin of an affected twin (not recorded which).

The J gene is TRBJ2-7, the V gene TRBV11-2. Germline V gene sequence: CDR1 SGHAT, CDR2 FQNNGV. This CDR3 is 13 amino acids long. The CDR3: CASSFSLAHEQYF. Drawing the rest from reference TRBV11-2 and TRBJ2-7, the complete variable domain is EAGVAQSPRYKIIEKRQSVAFWCNPISGHATLYWYQQILGQGPKLLIQFQNNGVVDDSQLPKDRFSAERLKGVDSTLKIQPAKLEDSAVYLCASSFSLAHEQYFGPGTRLTVT.

V is TRBV19 and J is TRBJ2-7; the D call from TCRdb, TRBD1, cannot be confirmed without DNA. CDR1 LNHDA and CDR2 SQIVND come from the germline V gene (reference sequence). The CDR3 covers 11 residues. CDR3 residues: CASTGGFEQYF.

The chain couples TRBV7-9 to TRBJ2-3; as DNA is missing, the TRBD1 call by TCRdb cannot be tested. CDR3 length: 16 residues. Germline CDR1 reads SEHNR; CDR2 reads FQNEAQ (reference sequence). The CDR3 loop reads CASGVGGGRSTDTQYF.

This chain links TRBV30 with TRBJ1-1; TCRdb's D call of TRBD1 is untestable without DNA. The CDR3 consists of 17 residues. CDR1 GTSNPN and CDR2 SVGIG come from the germline V gene (reference sequence). CDR3 protein: CAWRRLTQGVLATEAFF.

The chain has TRBV6-1 and TRBJ2-3; TCRdb outputs TRBD2, but without DNA this stays unchecked. Germline V gene lookup returns CDR1 MNHNS and CDR2 SASEGT. This CDR3 has 18 amino acids. CDR3 residues: CASSPAGTSGRGLSTQYF.

The chain is built from TRBV5-5 and TRBJ2-1; absent DNA, TCRdb's TRBD1 call cannot be checked. CDR1 is SGHKS and CDR2 is YYEKEE in the germline V gene (reference sequence). The CDR3 length is 17 residues. The CDR3 reads CASSLGVGTGVYNEQFF.

CDR3 sequence: CSASSRVRHSGANVLTF. The genes are TRBV20-1 and TRBJ2-6; the TRBD1 assignment by TCRdb is unverifiable without DNA. The V gene's germline CDR1 is DFQATT and CDR2 SNEGSKA (reference sequence). The CDR3 length is 17 residues.

The chain uses TRBV9 and TRBJ2-3; TCRdb's assignment of TRBD1 cannot be checked, as there is no DNA. Germline V CDR1 and CDR2: SGDLS, YYNGEE. This CDR3 contains 16 residues. The CDR3 here is CASSVASTGLGDTQYF.

The chain joins TRBV20-1 to TRBJ2-1; the D call from TCRdb, TRBD2, cannot be confirmed without DNA. Germline V gene sequence: CDR1 DFQATT, CDR2 SNEGSKA (reference sequence). CDR3 length: 16 amino acids. CDR3: CSGIPPTGGSYNEQFF.

The chain recombines TRBV7-2 with TRBJ1-1; TCRdb's D call, TRBD1, is unchecked because there is no DNA. This CDR3 contains 16 residues. The germline gives CDR1 SGHTA, CDR2 FQGNSA. The CDR3 region is CASSPRQGKGSTEAFF.

This chain links TRBV5-1 with TRBJ2-1; TCRdb lists TRBD2, though no DNA is available to test this call. The CDR3 contains 15 residues. Germline V gene sequence: CDR1 SGHRS, CDR2 YFSETQ. The CDR3 here is CASSLLPSSYNEQFF.

This rearrangement joins TRBV5-1 to TRBJ1-6; there is no DNA to check the TCRdb D call of TRBD1. Per the germline V gene, CDR1 is SGHRS and CDR2 is YFSETQ. This CDR3 spans 15 amino acids. The CDR3 is CASSRDRLDNSPLHF.

This rearrangement joins TRBV25-1 to TRBJ2-1; TCRdb proposes TRBD1, but this gene call is untestable without DNA. CDR1 is MGHDK and CDR2 is SYGVNS in the germline V gene. The CDR3 runs to 16 residues. CDR3 in amino acids: CASSGPRDRAYNEQFF.

V and J are TRBV29-1 and TRBJ1-1; TCRdb designates TRBD1, a call that cannot be tested without DNA. The CDR3 is made up of 14 amino acids. From germline, CDR1 is SQVTM and CDR2 ANQGSEA. Here the CDR3 reads CSVQSDGGNTEAFF.

This chain connects TRBV12-3 or TRBV12-4 to TRBJ2-7; TCRdb designates TRBD2, a call that cannot be tested without DNA. The CDR3 spans 14 residues. This chain's CDR3 is CASSFSGSLDEQYF.

The chain combines TRBV5-1 with TRBJ2-1. CDR3 length equals 13 residues. Germline CDR1 is SGHRS and CDR2 is YFSETQ. This CDR3 reads CASSLPSTNEQFF.

This chain joins TRBV20-1 and TRBJ2-7; TCRdb lists TRBD2, though no DNA is available to test this call. Germline lookup yields CDR1 DFQATT and CDR2 SNEGSKA (reference sequence). This CDR3 spans 14 amino acids. The CDR3 spells CSAFRLAGVYEQYF.

The gene calls are TRBV7-2 and TRBJ2-2. CDR3 length equals 15 residues. Per the germline V gene, CDR1 is SGHTA and CDR2 is FQGNSA. The CDR3 loop reads CASSLSRRNTGELFF.

The chain links TRBV10-2 to TRBJ1-5. Germline CDR1 and CDR2: WSHSY and SAAADI. The CDR3 sequence is 14 residues long. CDR3 sequence reads: CASSQAGSNQPQHF.

The CDR3 protein is CASSSGNRAPQHF. This chain uses TRBV6-6 with TRBJ1-5; the D call of TRBD1 rests on TCRdb alone, since no DNA is present to check it. This CDR3 contains 13 residues. Germline CDR1 is MNHNY and CDR2 is SVGAGI (reference sequence).

The chain has TRBV30 and TRBJ1-2. Germline V gene lookup returns CDR1 GTSNPN and CDR2 SVGIG (reference sequence). The CDR3 contains 15 residues. CDR3 amino acids: CAWRIQGGRNYGYTF. The variable domain in full, with the rest retrieved from reference TRBV30 and TRBJ1-2, is SQTIHQWPATLVQPVGSPLSLECTVEGTSNPNLYWYRQAAGRGLQLLFYSVGIGQISSEVPQNLSASRPQDRQFILSSKKLLLSDSGFYLCAWRIQGGRNYGYTFGSGTRLTVV.

The chain combines TRBV20-1 with TRBJ2-5; the TCRdb call, TRBD2, lacks DNA for checking. The length of the CDR3 is 14 residues. Germline V CDR1 and CDR2: DFQATT, SNEGSKA (reference sequence). CDR3 protein: CSARMGEGKETQYF.

This chain connects TRBV7-9 to TRBJ2-1; no DNA is available, so the TRBD1 call from TCRdb remains unchecked. The CDR3 is 13 residues long. The germline V gene has CDR1 SEHNR and CDR2 FQNEAQ (reference sequence). The CDR3 spells CASSLGGGYEQFF.

The chain combines TRBV5-1 with TRBJ2-2; absent DNA, TCRdb's TRBD1 call cannot be checked. The CDR3 length is 15 residues. Germline CDR1 SGHRS, CDR2 YFSETQ. This CDR3 reads CASRTGQENTGELFF.

V and J are TRBV5-1 and TRBJ2-4; TCRdb selects TRBD1, and the lack of DNA leaves this call unchecked. The CDR3 loop spans 15 amino acids. Germline V gene lookup returns CDR1 SGHRS and CDR2 YFSETQ. CDR3 residues: CASSYEGSGGDIQYF.

The rearrangement uses TRBV12-3 or TRBV12-4 and TRBJ2-1; TCRdb indicates TRBD1, and absent DNA this call remains unverified. The CDR3 loop spans 12 amino acids. The CDR3 spells CASSDRGSEQFF.

This sequence joins TRBV28 and TRBJ2-7; lacking DNA, the TRBD1 call made by TCRdb goes unchecked. The germline gives CDR1 MDHEN, CDR2 SYDVKM. The CDR3 is made up of 15 amino acids. The CDR3 region is CASSLIGGADYEQYF.

This chain uses TRBV5-1 with TRBJ2-1. In germline, CDR1 is SGHRS, CDR2 YFSETQ. The CDR3 covers 13 residues. CDR3: CASSLISSYEQFF.

J is TRBJ2-2 and V is TRBV7-6. In germline, CDR1 is SGHVS, CDR2 FNYEAQ. The CDR3 extends over 12 amino acids. The CDR3 sequence: CASSQSAGELFF.

The chain recombines TRBV29-1 with TRBJ2-2; there is no DNA to check the TCRdb D call of TRBD1. Germline CDR1 SQVTM, CDR2 ANQGSEA. CDR3 size: 16 residues. The CDR3 here is CSVSRGGQPNTGELFF.